These 23 T cell receptor beta chains came from one sample sequenced in a study of shared clonotypes between healthy human individuals. The method was immunoSEQ multiplex PCR; TCRdb's version includes in-frame clones alone and lacks a portion of them. The sample lists 1,500,000 or so clones; approximately 98.5% were seen once. Sequences were obtained from naive CD4+ T cells sorted from blood. The subset is: CD45RA+ positively selected. These receptors were taken from a man aged 25 to 40 in good health.

The chain combines TRBV6-5 with TRBJ2-3; no definite D call. Germline loops: CDR1 MNHEY, CDR2 SVGAGI. CDR3 size: 12 residues. Trimming removed 4 bases from V and 6 bases from J, with 8 bases in between. The CDR3 is CASSSQADTQYF. In nucleotides, the CDR3 is TGTGCCAGCAGTTCGCAGGCCGATACGCAGTATTTT.

The chain recombines TRBV10-1 with TRBJ2-7; D may be TRBD2 (6 bases). The CDR3 length is 13 residues. Germline V gene data show CDR1 as WNHNN and CDR2 as SYGVQD (reference sequence). V gave up 4 bases and J gave up 7 bases, with 14 bases separating them. This CDR3 reads CASSVKLGREQYF. The CDR3 DNA reads TGCGCCAGCAGTGTTAAACTGGGGAGGGAGCAGTACTTC.

The chain employs TRBV27 and TRBJ2-7; D call uncertain. Germline lookup yields CDR1 MNHEY and CDR2 SMNVEV (reference sequence). Trimming shortened V by 0 bases and J by 6 bases, and 12 bases separated the two germline ends. This CDR3 is built from 14 residues. The CDR3 spells CASSLSRRSSEQYF. The CDR3 DNA follows: TGTGCCAGCAGTTTATCCCGCCGGTCTAGCGAGCAGTACTTC.

V gene TRBV29-1 combines with J gene TRBJ2-3; TRBD2 matches at 10 bases. The junction had 2 bases not matched to a gene; V was cut back by 2 bases and J by 0 bases. The CDR3 contains 15 residues. Germline CDR1 SQVTM, CDR2 ANQGSEA. The CDR3 nucleotides are TGCAGCGTTGAACTAGCGGGGGTTAGCACAGATACGCAGTATTTT. The encoded protein is CSVELAGVSTDTQYF.

V and J are TRBV14 and TRBJ2-1, with 10 bases lining up with TRBD2. Germline V gene data show CDR1 as SGHDN and CDR2 as FVKESK. This CDR3 is built from 17 residues. The J segment lost 4 bases and the V segment lost 2 bases, leaving 8 bases of the junction unmatched. The CDR3: CASSQRLAGVGYNEQFF. The CDR3 coding sequence is TGTGCCAGCAGCCAAAGGCTAGCGGGAGTTGGGTACAATGAGCAGTTCTTC.

The DNA for the CDR3 is TGTGCCAGCCTGCCCGCAGCGGGCTCCGAGCAGTACTTC. Protein product: CASLPAAGSEQYF. V is TRBV28 and J is TRBJ2-7; possible D gene TRBD2, 6 bases. There are 13 residues in the CDR3. Trimming cost V 8 bases and J 6 bases, with 17 bases left between them. The germline V gene encodes CDR1 MDHEN and CDR2 SYDVKM.

The CDR3, as DNA: TGTGCCAGCAGCTTGGTCGGACAGCAGTCGGAAAAACTGTTTTTT. Its translation is CASSLVGQQSEKLFF. The chain combines TRBV5-8 with TRBJ1-4; weak D call: TRBD1 (6 bases). The CDR3 consists of 15 residues. The germline V gene encodes CDR1 SGHTS and CDR2 YDEGEE. The ends were cut back, 0 bases at V and 8 bases at J, with 14 bases in the middle.

This chain joins TRBV7-2 and TRBJ1-4; no firm D call. Germline CDR1 and CDR2: SGHTA and FQGNSA. V dropped 5 bases and J dropped 8 bases, with 6 bases sitting between them. CDR3 size: 11 residues. The chain's CDR3 is CASSHKEKLFF. CDR3 coding DNA: TGTGCCAGCAGCCACAAGGAAAAACTGTTTTTT. The entire variable domain, with the rest obtained from reference TRBV7-2 and TRBJ1-4, is as follows: GAGVSQSPSNKVTEKGKDVELRCDPISGHTALYWYRQSLGQGLEFLIYFQGNSAPDKSGLPSDRFSAERTGGSVSTLTIQRTQQEDSAVYLCASSHKEKLFFGSGTQLSVL.

The chain couples TRBV5-1 to TRBJ2-7; 8 nucleotides match TRBD1. V was pared by 4 bases and J by 3 bases, with 3 bases of the junction left unmatched. Germline loops: CDR1 SGHRS, CDR2 YFSETQ. The CDR3 length is 13 residues. The CDR3: CASSPDRVYEQYF. The CDR3 DNA reads as TGCGCCAGCAGCCCGGACAGGGTCTACGAGCAGTACTTC.

The J gene is TRBJ2-7, the V gene TRBV29-1; D is undetermined. V was shortened by 4 bases and J by 1 base, with 8 bases between the two germline ends. Germline-derived CDR1 and CDR2 are SQVTM and ANQGSEA. This CDR3 contains 12 residues. In DNA form, the CDR3 reads TGCAGCGTTGCGGAGAAATCCTACGAGCAGTACTTC. Residues: CSVAEKSYEQYF.

The chain combines TRBV29-1 with TRBJ2-3, with 8 bases matching TRBD2. V was pared by 6 bases and J by 4 bases, with 9 bases of the junction left unmatched. CDR1 is SQVTM, CDR2 ANQGSEA, per germline. The CDR3 runs 14 residues. The CDR3 protein is CSVEGLAGPDTQYF. CDR3 coding DNA: TGCAGCGTGGAGGGGCTAGCGGGCCCAGATACGCAGTATTTT.

This rearrangement joins TRBV7-2 to TRBJ2-7; 9 bases align to TRBD2. The ends lost 1 base at V and 2 bases at J; junction bases unmatched: 12. Germline V gives CDR1 SGHTA, CDR2 FQGNSA. The CDR3 has 18 residues. Written as DNA, the CDR3 is TGTGCCAGCAGCTTAGAACCCAGGGGCCTAGCGGGACCCTACGAGCAGTACTTC. Its translation: CASSLEPRGLAGPYEQYF.

The J gene is TRBJ2-3, the V gene TRBV4-3; 9 nucleotides line up with TRBD1. The CDR3 runs 15 residues. Trimming cost V 0 bases and J 3 bases; bases outside gene matches: 1. Germline V gives CDR1 LGHNA, CDR2 YSLEER. The CDR3 protein is CASSQDGQGTDTQYF. In nucleotides, the CDR3 is TGCGCCAGCAGCCAAGACGGACAGGGGACAGATACGCAGTATTTT.

The chain is built from TRBV4-1 and TRBJ1-1; D is ambiguous. The ends were cut back, 4 bases at V and 3 bases at J, with 15 bases in the middle. Looked up from germline, CDR1 is MGHRA and CDR2 is YSYEKL. The CDR3 is 15 residues long. CDR3 in DNA: TGCGCCAGCAGCCCCAGCGATAGCGGGTACACTGAAGCTTTCTTT. This sequence encodes CASSPSDSGYTEAFF.

The chain has TRBV6-5 and TRBJ1-1; tentatively, D is TRBD1 (6 bases). The CDR3 is made up of 15 amino acids. The germline gives CDR1 MNHEY, CDR2 SVGAGI. V was shortened by 2 bases and J by 2 bases, with 12 bases between the two germline ends. CDR3 amino acids: CASSYRGETNTEAFF. For the CDR3, the DNA is TGTGCCAGCAGTTACAGGGGGGAGACCAACACTGAAGCTTTCTTT.

The chain combines TRBV6-6 with TRBJ2-3; D is undetermined. Trimming took off 5 bases at V and 0 bases at J, with 6 bases between the two ends. CDR3 length: 13 amino acids. Germline loops: CDR1 MNHNY, CDR2 SVGAGI (reference sequence). The CDR3 DNA is TGTGCCAGCAGTCAGCCCAGCACAGATACGCAGTATTTT. This sequence encodes CASSQPSTDTQYF.

The chain has TRBV11-3 and TRBJ2-1; unclear D gene. Germline CDR1 and CDR2: SGHNT and YENEEA. Trimming removed 2 bases from V and 2 bases from J, with 7 bases in between. This CDR3 has 14 amino acids. The CDR3 protein is CASSLNNAYNEQFF. CDR3 DNA: TGTGCCAGCAGCTTAAACAACGCCTACAATGAGCAGTTCTTC.

The gene calls are TRBV5-1 and TRBJ1-4; the match to TRBD1 covers 7 bases. Trimming took 2 bases from V and 8 from J; bases not matched to a gene: 15. Germline values: CDR1 SGHRS, CDR2 YFSETQ. The CDR3 totals 17 residues. CDR3 sequence (DNA): TGCGCCAGCAGCTTTACAGGGGTGCCACTCGAAGGGGAAAAACTGTTTTTT. Encoded protein: CASSFTGVPLEGEKLFF.

This chain uses TRBV2 with TRBJ1-5, with no clear D. Trimming took 5 bases from V and 1 from J, leaving 9 bases between them. Looked up from germline, CDR1 is SNHLY and CDR2 is FYNNEI. The CDR3 runs to 14 residues. The CDR3 loop reads CASSTFRSNQPQHF. In DNA form, the CDR3 reads TGTGCCAGCAGTACATTCCGCAGCAATCAGCCCCAGCATTTT.

The chain uses TRBV10-1 and TRBJ2-1, with 8 nucleotides matching TRBD1. Germline V gene sequence: CDR1 WNHNN, CDR2 SYGVQD (reference sequence). The junction had 15 bases not matched to a gene; V was cut back by 7 bases and J by 16 bases. The CDR3 is 13 residues long. The CDR3 here is CASKQKHQGAVFF. The CDR3, as DNA: TGCGCCAGCAAGCAGAAGCACCAGGGGGCAGTCTTCTTC.

CDR3 DNA: TGTGCCAGCAGCTTGGATCGCAGGGACGCGGGCGAGCAGTACTTC. It encodes CASSLDRRDAGEQYF. This chain joins TRBV5-6 and TRBJ2-7; D might be TRBD1 or TRBD2, each matching 5 bases. Germline lookup yields CDR1 SGHDT and CDR2 YYEEEE. V dropped 0 bases and J dropped 6 bases, with 16 bases sitting between them. The CDR3 contains 15 residues.

The CDR3 DNA follows: TGTGCCAGCAGTGAAGCACTGACGAATAACTATGGCTACACCTTC. The encoded protein is CASSEALTNNYGYTF. The V gene is TRBV6-1, the J gene TRBJ1-2, with D hard to call. There are 15 residues in the CDR3. CDR1 and CDR2 (germline): MNHNS, SASEGT. V was shortened by 0 bases and J by 1 base, with 9 bases between the two germline ends.

The chain carries TRBV30 and TRBJ1-2; D uncertain. Germline V gives CDR1 GTSNPN, CDR2 SVGIG (reference sequence). Trimming removed 1 base at V and 9 bases at J, with 6 bases between. This CDR3 region has 10 residues. The CDR3 protein is CAWSERSYTF. CDR3 in DNA: TGTGCCTGGAGTGAGAGGAGCTACACCTTC.